These 21 T cell receptor beta chains originate from one sample sequenced in a study of blood T cells in healthy people across ages. A second PCR of about 6 to 11 cycles used a sample-barcoded 5' primer and a J-beta primer mix. Each CDR3 protein is one row after TCRdb ran MiXCR on the 5' RACE reads. This table holds about 1.8 million distinct CDR3 sequences, around half found once. The material sequenced was blood. These receptor sequences come from a middle-aged woman in good health.

The chain combines TRBV20-1 with TRBJ2-2; maybe TRBD2 (7 bases). In germline, CDR1 is DFQATT, CDR2 SNEGSKA (reference sequence). CDR3 length: 15 amino acids. Trimming removed 5 bases at V and 4 bases at J, with 17 bases between. The CDR3 DNA follows: TGCAGTGCTGGGCGTGGGGGGGCCGGCACCGGGGAGCTGTTTTTT. Translated: CSAGRGGAGTGELFF.

The genes are TRBV7-9 and TRBJ1-1; possibly TRBD1 for D (5 bases). Trimming took off 5 bases at V and 6 bases at J, with 19 bases between the two ends. This CDR3 contains 15 residues. The germline gives CDR1 SEHNR, CDR2 FQNEAQ (reference sequence). For the CDR3, the DNA is TGTGCCAGCAGCCCCTATGTGGGGGTCGGGGCTGAAGCTTTCTTT. Amino acids: CASSPYVGVGAEAFF.

A few counts support this clonotype. The V and J genes are TRBV6-2 or TRBV6-3 and TRBJ2-1; D unclear. V was clipped by 8 bases and J by 0 bases, with 14 bases between them. Per germline, CDR1 MNHEY and CDR2 SVGEGT. This CDR3 has 15 amino acids. The CDR3 region is CASQEPPSSYNEQFF. The CDR3 DNA reads TGTGCCAGCCAAGAGCCACCCAGCTCCTACAATGAGCAGTTCTTC.

This chain joins TRBV7-2 and TRBJ2-5; D gene unclear. The J call could be wrong; TRBJ2-7 is a better fit for the DNA end. The CDR3 covers 13 residues. Germline loops: CDR1 SGHTA, CDR2 FQGNSA. The CDR3: CASSLDMFYEQYF. The DNA of the CDR3 is TGTGCCAGCAGCTTAGATATGTTCTACGAGCAGTACTTC.

The rearrangement joins TRBV13 to TRBJ2-1; TRBD2 matches 11 bases. Trimming cost V 5 bases and J 3 bases; bases outside gene matches: 9. The germline gives CDR1 PRHDT, CDR2 FYEKMQ (reference sequence). The CDR3 has 17 residues. CDR3 DNA sequence: TGTGCCAGCAGCCATGGACTAGCGGGCGGATTCTACAATGAGCAGTTCTTC. Protein: CASSHGLAGGFYNEQFF.

The gene calls are TRBV5-6 and TRBJ2-5; unclear D gene. The J call may be faulty, since TRBJ2-7 better matches the DNA end. Germline V gene data show CDR1 as SGHDT and CDR2 as YYEEEE. The CDR3 runs 15 residues. The CDR3 region is CASSSGPTPVNEQYF. The CDR3 DNA sequence: TGTGCCAGCAGCTCCGGACCGACACCCGTGAACGAGCAGTACTTC.

The rearrangement joins TRBV4-1 to TRBJ1-6; 8 bases line up with TRBD1. The germline V gene encodes CDR1 MGHRA and CDR2 YSYEKL. This CDR3 has 17 residues. After removal of 0 bases from V and 9 bases from J, the junction contained 10 bases not matched to a gene. In nucleotides, the CDR3 is TGCGCCAGCAGCCAAGATGGGACCAGGGGGCAAGTTTCACCCCTCCACTTT. As protein: CASSQDGTRGQVSPLHF.

This chain uses TRBV6-5 with TRBJ1-5, with TRBD1 identical over 7 bases. With 6 bases clipped from V and 6 bases from J, the junction kept 5 bases outside the gene matches. The germline gives CDR1 MNHEY, CDR2 SVGAGI. The CDR3 spans 13 residues. As DNA, the CDR3 is TGTGCCAGCAGAGGGACAGCCAGTCAGCCCCAGCATTTT. Its translation: CASRGTASQPQHF.

V gene TRBV9 combines with J gene TRBJ2-1; no clear D gene. The J call is uncertain, as TRBJ2-7 better fits the DNA end. Looked up from germline, CDR1 is SGDLS and CDR2 is YYNGEE. The CDR3 length is 12 residues. In nucleotides, the CDR3 is TGTGCCAGCAGCGCCCTCTCTCATGAGCAGTACTTC. Residues: CASSALSHEQYF.

This clonotype was observed a few times. The gene calls are TRBV10-3 and TRBJ2-3; 14 positions match TRBD2. The CDR3 has 17 residues. V was clipped by 6 bases and J by 3 bases; unmatched bases: 8. The germline gives CDR1 ENHRY, CDR2 SYGVKD. The CDR3 is CAIRDPGLAGGTDTQYF. The CDR3 region has the DNA TGTGCCATCAGGGACCCCGGACTAGCGGGGGGAACAGATACGCAGTATTTT.

The rearrangement uses TRBV7-3 and TRBJ1-1, with TRBD1 as a possible D gene (6 bases). Germline lookup yields CDR1 SGHTA and CDR2 FQGTGA. The CDR3 has 16 amino acids. Deletions cut 2 bases from V and 3 bases from J, with 16 bases between. In DNA, the CDR3 is TGTGCCAGCAGCTTAGTGGGGGCAGGTATTGACACTGAAGCTTTCTTT. Its protein product is CASSLVGAGIDTEAFF.

The chain employs TRBV14 and TRBJ1-6; D gene ambiguous. With 1 base removed from V and 7 bases from J, the gap between germline ends came to 8 bases. The CDR3 is 14 residues long. Per germline, CDR1 SGHDN and CDR2 FVKESK. In DNA, the CDR3 is TGTGCCAGCAGCCAAGTCACACAGAATTCACCCCTCCACTTT. It is translated as CASSQVTQNSPLHF.

V gene TRBV6-2 or TRBV6-3 combines with J gene TRBJ2-1; D not resolved. V was clipped by 4 bases and J by 9 bases, with 16 bases between them. This CDR3 comprises 14 residues. Germline assignment: CDR1 MNHEY and CDR2 SVGEGT. The CDR3 reads CASSSYGLWSEQFF. The CDR3 DNA is TGTGCCAGCAGTTCCTACGGCCTCTGGAGTGAGCAGTTCTTC.

This clonotype came up once. DNA of the CDR3: TGTGCCAGCAGCCCTAGGTTGAGCGACAATGAGCAGTTCTTC. Translation: CASSPRLSDNEQFF. J is TRBJ2-1 and V is TRBV6-2 or TRBV6-3; D uncertain. The germline gives CDR1 MNHEY, CDR2 SVGEGT. Trimming left V 6 bases short and J 5 bases short, with 14 bases between. The CDR3 has 14 residues.

Concerning this clonotype: One junction end does not reproduce the germline sequence, and a read error may be involved. J is TRBJ2-1 and V is TRBV20-1; D not resolved. Germline V gene data show CDR1 as DFQATT and CDR2 as SNEGSKA (reference sequence). The CDR3 totals 11 residues. The CDR3 region is CIAKNYNEQFF. CDR3 coding DNA: TGCATTGCTAAGAACTACAATGAGCAGTTCTTC.

J is TRBJ2-1 and V is TRBV6-1; 8 positions match TRBD2. The V and J ends lost 4 bases and 9 bases, in that order; junction bases with no gene match: 2. CDR3 length equals 12 residues. CDR1 is MNHNS, CDR2 SASEGT, per germline. CDR3 sequence (DNA): TGTGCCAGCAGTGCCGCGGGAGGTGAGCAGTTCTTC. The encoded protein is CASSAAGGEQFF.

The chain combines TRBV5-6 with TRBJ2-5, with D perhaps TRBD1 (6 bases). Germline-derived CDR1 and CDR2 are SGHDT and YYEEEE. The CDR3 has 14 residues. The germline V and J ends were trimmed by 5 bases and 2 bases, with 13 bases remaining between them. CDR3 in amino acids: CASRLQGLQETQYF. In DNA, the CDR3 is TGTGCCAGCAGATTACAGGGTCTTCAAGAGACCCAGTACTTC.

The V call is TRBV6-5, the J call TRBJ1-2; 7 bases fit TRBD1. Per the germline V gene, CDR1 is MNHEY and CDR2 is SVGAGI. The CDR3 consists of 17 residues. J gave up 4 bases and V 0 bases, and 11 bases lay outside the gene matches. This CDR3 is CASSYSRGQLIPYGYTF. The DNA for the CDR3 is TGTGCCAGCAGTTACTCGAGGGGACAGCTTATTCCCTATGGCTACACCTTC.

For this clonotype: This may be a read error, as it is one base from a much larger clone. The gene calls are TRBV12-3 or TRBV12-4 and TRBJ2-1; 8 bases are shared with TRBD1. The V segment lost 2 bases and the J segment 10 bases; nucleotides outside the gene matches: 7. This CDR3 contains 14 residues. CDR3 residues: CASSLTGGRYEQFF. CDR3 nucleotide sequence: TGTGCCAGCAGTTTAACAGGGGGTCGGTACGAGCAGTTCTTC.

For this clonotype: A read error is possible here, since a much larger clone lies one base away. The genes are TRBV29-1 and TRBJ2-1, with TRBD1 matching over 7 bases. Per germline, CDR1 SQVTM and CDR2 ANQGSEA. This CDR3 is built from 12 residues. CDR3 DNA: TGCAGCGTTGGGGACAGATACAATGAGCGGTTCTTC. Its protein is CSVGDRYNERFF.

This clonotype was detected a few times. The V gene is TRBV6-5, the J gene TRBJ2-3, with 7 bases fitting TRBD2. The CDR3 contains 14 residues. The germline V gene has CDR1 MNHEY and CDR2 SVGAGI. The V gene end was trimmed by 6 bases and the J gene end by 1 base; junction bases not matched to a gene: 4. CDR3 sequence reads: CASRGLIGTDTQYF. DNA of the CDR3: TGTGCCAGCAGGGGACTAATAGGCACAGATACGCAGTATTTT.